The 12 T cell receptor beta chains below come from one sample, sequenced in a study of beta chain features in type 1 diabetes. Every bit of the isolated RNA underwent reverse transcription, so sequencing read expressed TCRB transcripts. Generated by immunoSEQ multiplex PCR, the TCRdb table keeps only in-frame clones and is missing some. This table holds around 330,000 clones, more than 9.5% found once. Material for sequencing was naive CD4+ T cells from blood. These receptors came from a woman aged 25 to 39 in good health.

The chain is built from TRBV28 and TRBJ2-4; 7 bases are shared with TRBD1. The V gene end was trimmed by 5 bases and the J gene end by 8 bases; junction bases not matched to a gene: 9. The V gene's germline CDR1 is MDHEN and CDR2 SYDVKM. The CDR3 consists of 14 residues. The CDR3 DNA sequence: TGTGCCAGCAGTCCCGGGACAGCTATGGACATTCAGTACTTC. Its protein is CASSPGTAMDIQYF.

The chain combines TRBV27 with TRBJ1-1, with D possibly matching TRBD1 (6 bases). The length of the CDR3 is 13 residues. V was shortened by 4 bases and J by 6 bases, with 12 bases between the two germline ends. Germline V gives CDR1 MNHEY, CDR2 SMNVEV (reference sequence). The CDR3 DNA follows: TGTGCCAGCAGTTCCAGGGGCAGGTCTGAAGCTTTCTTT. This encodes CASSSRGRSEAFF.

This clone was recorded a few times. The chain has TRBV29-1 and TRBJ2-1, with 9 bases matching TRBD2. This CDR3 comprises 14 residues. Germline CDR1 and CDR2: SQVTM and ANQGSEA. Unmatched junction bases numbered 9, after V lost 6 bases and J lost 6 bases. CDR3 amino acids: CSVSASGIINEQFF. Written as DNA, the CDR3 is TGCAGCGTCTCGGCTAGCGGGATAATCAATGAGCAGTTCTTC.

This chain links TRBV5-4 with TRBJ2-1; 8 positions agree with TRBD1. After removal of 0 bases from V and 0 bases from J, the junction contained 2 bases not matched to a gene. CDR3 length: 16 residues. CDR1 SGHNT and CDR2 YYREEE come from the germline V gene (reference sequence). The CDR3 spells CASSLGGQVSYNEQFF. Here the CDR3 DNA reads TGTGCCAGCAGCTTGGGGGGACAGGTCTCCTACAATGAGCAGTTCTTC.

The chain is built from TRBV28 and TRBJ1-5; 8 bases are a match to TRBD1. CDR1 is MDHEN, CDR2 SYDVKM, per germline. CDR3 size: 15 residues. With V trimmed by 2 bases and J by 2 bases, 2 bases remained unmatched. The CDR3 sequence is CASSLAQGGNQPQHF. Here the CDR3 DNA reads TGTGCCAGCAGTTTAGCACAGGGGGGCAATCAGCCCCAGCATTTT.

Turning to this clone: Other DNA sequences from this sample encode an identical CDR3 as well. V is TRBV28 and J is TRBJ1-5; 7 bases fit TRBD1. The V gene's germline CDR1 is MDHEN and CDR2 SYDVKM. The CDR3 is 14 amino acids. The V and J ends lost 6 bases and 4 bases, in that order; junction bases with no gene match: 6. The CDR3 DNA follows: TGTGCCAGCAGCCGGGACAGTCTGAATCAGCCCCAGCATTTT. It codes for CASSRDSLNQPQHF.

This clone was observed a handful of times. This rearrangement joins TRBV25-1 to TRBJ1-3; D might be TRBD1 (5 bases). The CDR3 length is 17 residues. CDR1 MGHDK and CDR2 SYGVNS come from the germline V gene. V lost 3 bases, J lost 0 bases, and 15 bases lay in between. The CDR3 sequence: CASSDRGGEISGNTIYF. The CDR3 DNA is TGTGCCAGCAGTGATCGGGGGGGGGAGATCTCTGGAAACACCATATATTTT.

The chain combines TRBV28 with TRBJ2-5; 7 positions agree with TRBD1. The J call may be faulty, since TRBJ2-7 better matches the DNA end. There are 13 residues in the CDR3. Germline-derived CDR1 and CDR2 are MDHEN and SYDVKM. Here the CDR3 reads CASSLTGPHEQYF. CDR3 in DNA: TGTGCCAGCAGTTTGACAGGGCCCCACGAGCAGTACTTC.

J is TRBJ1-1 and V is TRBV21-1. TRBV21-1 is a documented pseudogene. The CDR3 is made up of 15 amino acids. The DNA of the CDR3 is TGTGCCAGCAGCCACCCCGGGTTTATGAACACTGAAGCTTTCTTT. Translating it yields CASSHPGFMNTEAFF.

This clone has only a few counts. This chain links TRBV6-6 with TRBJ2-1, with 11 bases lining up with TRBD2. This CDR3 region has 13 residues. Per germline, CDR1 MNHNY and CDR2 SVGAGI (reference sequence). Trimming at V came to 9 bases and at J to 2 bases, leaving 0 bases not matched to a gene. This CDR3 is CASSGRAYNEQFF. The CDR3 coding sequence is TGTGCCAGTAGCGGGAGGGCCTACAATGAGCAGTTCTTC.

V and J are TRBV5-6 and TRBJ1-1; 9 nucleotides match TRBD1. Germline V gene data show CDR1 as SGHDT and CDR2 as YYEEEE. V trimming: 4 bases; J trimming: 4 bases; junction bases outside the gene matches: 8. CDR3 length: 15 amino acids. CDR3 loop: CASSGRDRAATEAFF. The CDR3 DNA reads TGTGCCAGCAGCGGCCGGGACAGGGCTGCCACTGAAGCTTTCTTT.

The chain couples TRBV7-9 to TRBJ1-1; D is possibly TRBD1 (6 bases). Germline CDR1 is SEHNR and CDR2 is FQNEAQ (reference sequence). There are 16 residues in the CDR3. V was shortened by 5 bases and J by 6 bases, with 22 bases between the two germline ends. The DNA for the CDR3 is TGTGCCAGCAGCGCGATGAGGGGGAGGGATGACGCTGAAGCTTTCTTT. The encoded protein is CASSAMRGRDDAEAFF.